These T cell receptor beta chains were read from a single sample in a study of human T cells and chemical hapten exposure. TCRdb processed the RACE reads anew with MiXCR; each CDR3 protein has one entry. The sample consists of under 300,000 distinct CDR3 sequences, just under 8% of them appearing once. The input for sequencing was whole blood, taken in connection with sensitization to the hapten diphenylcyclopropenone (DPC). The receptors here all came from a man in his late teens or twenties with alopecia areata. Some clones in this sample may be carry-over from other donors' samples. Each CDR3 is given with its conserved first and last residue. D genes are given only for firm matches. Clone size is given for some rows only: seen once, a few or many times, or a class if the clone is expanded.

J gene,V gene,clone size,D gene,CDR3 protein,CDR3 DNA
TRBJ2-2,TRBV7-9,many,NA,CASSSSSGELFF,TGTGCCAGCAGCTCCTCGTCCGGGGAGCTGTTTTTT
TRBJ1-3,TRBV4-3,few,NA,CASSQENGNTIYF,TGCGCCAGCAGCCAAGAGAATGGAAACACCATATATTTT
TRBJ2-3,TRBV15,few,TRBD2,CATSRGGRSTDTQYF,TGTGCCACCAGCAGAGGCGGGAGAAGCACAGATACGCAGTATTTT
TRBJ1-6,TRBV6-4,NA,NA,CASSASSWDSPLHF,TGTGCCAGCAGTGCCTCTTCATGGGATTCACCCCTCCACTTT
TRBJ1-5,TRBV20-1,NA,TRBD1,CSARGDRGNGQPQHF,TGCAGTGCTAGAGGGGACAGGGGGAATGGTCAGCCCCAGCATTTT
TRBJ1-1,TRBV7-3,NA,NA,CASSLNGRGTEAFF,TGTGCCAGCAGCTTAAACGGTCGCGGAACTGAAGCTTTCTTT
TRBJ2-4,TRBV6-2/TRBV6-3,few,NA,CASTGDQNIQYF,TGTGCCAGCACAGGGGACCAAAACATTCAGTACTTC
TRBJ1-1,TRBV7-6,NA,NA,CASSLVTVALNTEAFF,TGTGCCAGCAGCTTAGTGACGGTGGCCCTGAACACTGAAGCTTTCTTT
TRBJ1-2,TRBV29-1,many,TRBD1,CSTSIDREGTF,TGCAGCACATCGATAGACAGGGAAGGAACCTTC
TRBJ2-7,TRBV14,NA,NA,CASSPGVYEQYF,TGTGCCAGCAGCCCGGGGGTTTACGAGCAGTACTTC
TRBJ2-1,TRBV29-1,many,TRBD1,CSVVRGTAQFF,TGCAGCGTCGTACGAGGGACAGCCCAGTTCTTC
TRBJ2-2,TRBV18,NA,NA,CASSLQPDTGEQFF,TGTGCCAGCTCATTACAGCCGGACACCGGGGAGCAGTTTTTT
TRBJ2-7,TRBV28,few,TRBD2,CASSFPGRGGTGYEQYF,TGTGCCAGCAGTTTCCCTGGGAGGGGAGGGACTGGCTACGAGCAGTACTTC
TRBJ2-1,TRBV6-4,few,TRBD1,CASSATGETNNEQFF,TGTGCCAGCAGTGCGACAGGGGAAACAAACAATGAGCAGTTCTTC
TRBJ2-7,TRBV3-1,few,TRBD2,CASSLGLAGTYEQYF,TGTGCCAGCAGCCTTGGACTAGCGGGCACCTACGAGCAGTACTTC
TRBJ1-1,TRBV19,few,NA,CASRGKQEAFF,TGTGCCAGTAGAGGAAAACAGGAGGCTTTCTTT
TRBJ2-3,TRBV24-1,many,NA,CATSLATSTDTQYF,TGTGCCACCAGTCTTGCTACTAGCACAGATACGCAGTATTTT
TRBJ2-7,TRBV19,few,NA,CASSRASEAYEQYF,TGTGCCAGTAGTAGAGCCAGCGAGGCCTACGAGCAGTACTTC
TRBJ1-5,TRBV24-1,few,NA,CATSDPCPGPNLNQPQHF,TGTGCCACCAGTGATCCGTGTCCGGGACCCAACCTCAATCAGCCCCAGCATTTT
TRBJ2-1,TRBV20-1,NA,NA,CSAPRDPRSSEQFF,TGCAGTGCTCCCCGGGATCCCCGGTCGAGTGAGCAGTTCTTC
TRBJ2-1,TRBV6-5,NA,TRBD2,CASSYYGLAASWENEQFF,TGTGCCAGCTCTTACTACGGGCTAGCGGCAAGTTGGGAAAATGAGCAGTTCTTC
TRBJ2-7,TRBV6-2/TRBV6-3,NA,NA,CASADGPGQYF,TGTGCCAGCGCGGACGGACCAGGGCAGTACTTC
TRBJ2-1,TRBV20-1,many,NA,CSARGLYNEQFF,TGCAGTGCTAGAGGTCTCTACAATGAGCAGTTCTTC
TRBJ2-3,TRBV15,NA,TRBD2,CATSRVSGAGADTQYF,TGTGCCACCAGCAGAGTAAGTGGAGCGGGAGCAGATACGCAGTATTTT
TRBJ1-4,TRBV5-5,few,NA,CASSLAPLRANEKLFF,TGTGCCAGCAGCTTGGCCCCCCTAAGGGCTAATGAAAAACTGTTTTTT
TRBJ2-3,TRBV6-5,many,NA,CASSYGVGTDTQYF,TGTGCCAGCAGTTACGGGGTGGGGACAGATACGCAGTATTTT
TRBJ1-1,TRBV10-3,few,NA,CAISEAELDTEAFF,TGTGCCATCAGTGAAGCAGAATTAGACACTGAAGCTTTCTTT
TRBJ1-5,TRBV7-8,few,NA,CASSLDYGNQPQHF,TGTGCCAGCAGCTTAGATTACGGAAATCAGCCCCAGCATTTT
TRBJ1-3,TRBV20-1,NA,TRBD1,CSAPTGAGNTIYF,TGCAGTGCTCCTACAGGGGCTGGAAACACCATATATTTT
TRBJ1-1,TRBV4-1,NA,NA,CASSRREGRTEAFF,TGCGCCAGCAGCCGCCGAGAAGGGCGGACTGAAGCTTTCTTT
TRBJ1-1,TRBV7-8,many,NA,CASSLVRNTEAFF,TGTGCCAGCAGCTTGGTCCGGAACACTGAAGCTTTCTTT
TRBJ1-3,TRBV12-5,few,NA,CASGLVTGLDGNTIYF,TGTGCTAGTGGTTTGGTAACAGGGCTGGATGGAAACACCATATATTTT
TRBJ2-1,TRBV4-3,NA,NA,CASKGTYNEQFF,TGCGCCAGCAAAGGGACCTACAATGAGCAGTTCTTC
TRBJ2-3,TRBV6-1,NA,NA,CASSESHYTQYF,TGTGCCAGCAGTGAAAGCCATTATACGCAGTATTTT
TRBJ2-5,TRBV5-1,few,NA,CASSGTGLRTSPETQYF,TGCGCCAGCAGCGGTACAGGGTTAAGAACCAGCCCGGAGACCCAGTACTTC
TRBJ2-2,TRBV7-2,NA,NA,CASSPRPTGRYTGELFF,TGTGCCAGCAGCCCGCGACCGACAGGGAGGTACACCGGGGAGCTGTTTTTT
TRBJ1-1,TRBV20-1,NA,NA,CSAPMGAEAFF,TGCAGTGCTCCCATGGGGGCTGAAGCTTTCTTT
TRBJ1-5,TRBV2,NA,NA,CASRNRESNQPQHF,TGTGCCAGCAGAAACAGGGAAAGCAATCAGCCCCAGCATTTT
TRBJ1-6,TRBV10-3,NA,NA,CAISGRTRQNLNSPLHF,TGTGCCATCAGTGGACGAACTCGACAGAACCTTAATTCACCCCTCCACTTT
TRBJ1-2,TRBV28,NA,TRBD1,CAGSDRVNYGYTF,TGTGCCGGCTCCGACAGGGTGAACTATGGCTACACCTTC
TRBJ2-5,TRBV28,few,NA,CASRVGREETQYF,TGTGCCAGCAGGGTTGGAAGGGAAGAGACCCAGTACTTC
TRBJ1-5,TRBV7-8,few,TRBD1,CASSLARRGLQNNQPQHF,TGTGCCAGCAGCTTAGCCCGCAGGGGGCTGCAGAATAATCAGCCCCAGCATTTT
TRBJ2-1,TRBV21-1,NA,NA,CASSKADRAAEQFF,TGTGCCAGCAGCAAAGCGGACAGGGCCGCTGAGCAGTTCTTC
TRBJ2-6,TRBV10-3,NA,NA,CAIRTGTSGANVLTF,TGTGCCATCAGGACGGGGACCTCTGGGGCCAACGTCCTGACTTTC
TRBJ1-6,TRBV5-1,many,NA,CASSLVPGNNSPLHF,TGCGCCAGCAGCTTGGTGCCAGGGAATAATTCACCCCTCCACTTT
TRBJ2-3,TRBV5-6,NA,NA,CASSLIQSTDTQYF,TGTGCCAGCAGCTTGATACAAAGCACAGATACGCAGTATTTT
TRBJ2-1,TRBV5-1,few,NA,CASRVTGSSYNEQFF,TGCGCCAGCAGGGTAACGGGGAGCTCCTACAATGAGCAGTTCTTC
TRBJ2-7,TRBV16,few,NA,CASSSTLSSYEQYF,TGTGCCAGCAGCTCGACACTCTCCTCCTACGAGCAGTACTTC
TRBJ2-1,TRBV12-3/TRBV12-4,few,NA,CASSSRLGHEQFF,TGTGCCAGCAGTTCTCGCCTGGGCCATGAGCAGTTCTTC
TRBJ1-6,TRBV20-1,NA,NA,CSARDWGTRGSSYNSPLHF,TGCAGTGCTAGAGATTGGGGAACAAGGGGAAGCTCCTATAATTCACCCCTCCACTTT
TRBJ2-3,TRBV20-1,NA,NA,CSARGRQQITDTQYF,TGCAGTGCTAGAGGGCGACAGCAAATCACAGATACGCAGTATTTT
TRBJ2-2,TRBV7-7,few,TRBD1,CASSYRDRGVSGELFF,TGTGCCAGCAGCTACCGGGACAGGGGAGTGTCCGGGGAGCTGTTTTTT
TRBJ1-2,TRBV4-2,many,NA,CASSQDRGVIANYGYTF,TGTGCCAGCAGCCAAGATCGAGGGGTAATAGCTAACTATGGCTACACCTTC
TRBJ2-5,TRBV20-1,NA,NA,CSASPGAETQYF,TGCAGTGCTAGTCCAGGGGCAGAGACCCAGTACTTC
TRBJ2-2,TRBV7-3,many,NA,CASSPVGNTGELFF,TGTGCCAGCAGCCCGGTAGGGAACACCGGGGAGCTGTTTTTT
TRBJ1-1,TRBV4-2,few,NA,CASSSQGGGVGMNTEAFF,TGTGCCAGCAGCTCGCAGGGAGGAGGGGTTGGGATGAACACTGAAGCTTTCTTT
TRBJ1-1,TRBV7-9,many,NA,CASSQVLNTEAFF,TGTGCCAGCAGCCAGGTCTTGAACACTGAAGCTTTCTTT